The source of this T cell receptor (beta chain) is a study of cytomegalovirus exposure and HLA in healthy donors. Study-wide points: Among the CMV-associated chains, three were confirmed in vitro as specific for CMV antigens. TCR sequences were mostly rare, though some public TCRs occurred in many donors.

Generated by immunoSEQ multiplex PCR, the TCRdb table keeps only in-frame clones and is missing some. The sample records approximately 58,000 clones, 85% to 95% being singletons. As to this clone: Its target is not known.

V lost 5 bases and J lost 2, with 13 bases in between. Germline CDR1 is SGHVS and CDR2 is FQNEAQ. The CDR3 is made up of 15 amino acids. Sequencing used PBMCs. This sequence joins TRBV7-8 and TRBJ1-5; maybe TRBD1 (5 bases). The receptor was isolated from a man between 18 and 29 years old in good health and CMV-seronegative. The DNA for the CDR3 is TGTGCCAGCAGCCCGGGGGGAACTCGCAATCAGCCCCAGCATTTT. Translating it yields CASSPGGTRNQPQHF. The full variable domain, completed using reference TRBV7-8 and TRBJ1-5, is GAGVSQSPRYKVAKRGQDVALRCDPISGHVSLFWYQQALGQGPEFLTYFQNEAQLDKSGLPSDRFFAERPEGSVSTLKIQRTQQEDSAVYLCASSPGGTRNQPQHFGDGTRLSIL.